The 13 T cell receptor beta chains reported below all come from one sample, sequenced in a study of blood T cell repertoires in COVID-19. Sequencing was performed with immunoSEQ multiplex PCR; in TCRdb, only in-frame clones are kept and a portion is missing. The table has 110,000 or so clones, roughly 85% seen once. Sequencing was carried out using peripheral blood. These TCRs come from a human donor in a cohort sampled during active COVID-19.

The chain couples TRBV6-6 to TRBJ1-1; no clear D. Germline assignment: CDR1 MNHNY and CDR2 SVGAGI (reference sequence). The CDR3 consists of 12 residues. Deletions cut 0 bases from V and 10 bases from J, with 9 bases between. The CDR3 coding sequence is TGTGCCAGCAGTTACTCCGGACGGGGAGCTTTCTTT. Amino acids: CASSYSGRGAFF.

The V call is TRBV27, the J call TRBJ1-5; D perhaps matches TRBD1 (5 bases). The CDR3 is 13 residues long. The V gene's germline CDR1 is MNHEY and CDR2 SMNVEV (reference sequence). V was clipped by 4 bases and J by 11 bases, with 15 bases between them. CDR3 in DNA: TGTGCCAGCAGTTCAATAATGGGGGGGACCCAGCATTTT. Translation gives CASSSIMGGTQHF.

A few counts support this clone. The chain links TRBV28 to TRBJ1-6, with D unclear. The length of the CDR3 is 16 residues. Germline CDR1 MDHEN, CDR2 SYDVKM. V was cut by 5 bases and J by 8 bases, with 19 bases left in between. The CDR3 reads CASSIPAVGGYSPLHF. CDR3 nucleotides: TGTGCCAGCAGTATACCCGCGGTGGGAGGGTATTCACCCCTCCACTTT.

As to this clone: Other DNA sequences from this sample encode an identical CDR3 as well. This chain links TRBV19 with TRBJ1-3, with D possibly being TRBD1 (5 bases). The CDR3 has 15 amino acids. Looked up from germline, CDR1 is LNHDA and CDR2 is SQIVND (reference sequence). The germline V and J ends were trimmed by 6 bases and 0 bases, with 12 bases remaining between them. DNA for the CDR3: TGTGCCAGTAGGCGACAGTTTTTCTCTGGAAACACCATATATTTT. Amino acids: CASRRQFFSGNTIYF.

This clone was observed a single time. The rearrangement links TRBV6-2 or TRBV6-3 to TRBJ1-3; 8 nucleotides match TRBD1. Germline V CDR1 and CDR2: MNHEY, SVGEGT. V lost 6 bases to trimming and J lost 2 bases; unmatched junction nucleotides: 6. The length of the CDR3 is 15 residues. The CDR3 sequence is CASSDRGETGNTIYF. CDR3 nucleotides: TGTGCCAGCAGCGACAGGGGTGAAACTGGAAACACCATATATTTT.

This clone was seen just once. This chain uses TRBV5-1 with TRBJ1-1, with D tentatively TRBD1 (6 bases). V lost 0 bases to trimming and J lost 2 bases, with 14 bases between them. There are 16 residues in the CDR3. CDR1 SGHRS and CDR2 YFSETQ come from the germline V gene. CDR3 protein: CASSLGPGAPNTEAFF. The CDR3 coding sequence is TGCGCCAGCAGCTTGGGCCCAGGGGCTCCTAACACTGAAGCTTTCTTT. Filled out from reference TRBV5-1 and TRBJ1-1, the complete variable domain reads KAGVTQTPRYLIKTRGQQVTLSCSPISGHRSVSWYQQTPGQGLQFLFEYFSETQRNKGNFPGRFSGRQFSNSRSEMNVSTLELGDSALYLCASSLGPGAPNTEAFFGQGTRLTVV.

The chain joins TRBV7-9 to TRBJ1-1; unclear D gene. The CDR3 spans 15 residues. V was cut by 5 bases and J by 4 bases, with 17 bases left in between. Germline V gene lookup returns CDR1 SEHNR and CDR2 FQNEAQ (reference sequence). The CDR3 sequence: CASSPGVGKTTEAFF. DNA of the CDR3: TGTGCCAGCAGCCCCGGAGTCGGCAAAACCACTGAAGCTTTCTTT.

The chain is built from TRBV7-2 and TRBJ2-7; 13 bases are shared with TRBD2. Unmatched junction bases numbered 6, after V lost 1 base and J lost 0 bases. This CDR3 has 18 amino acids. In germline, CDR1 is SGHTA, CDR2 FQGNSA. The CDR3 DNA is TGTGCCAGCAGCTTAGTACTTCGGACTAGCGGGGGCTCCTACGAGCAGTACTTC. It codes for CASSLVLRTSGGSYEQYF.

The J gene is TRBJ2-3, the V gene TRBV12-3 or TRBV12-4, with D unclear. The CDR3 runs to 11 residues. V gave up 3 bases and J gave up 6 bases, with 4 bases separating them. The CDR3 is CASSFGDTQYF. In nucleotides, the CDR3 is TGTGCCAGCAGTTTCGGGGATACGCAGTATTTT.

The V call is TRBV19, the J call TRBJ1-6, with D uncertain. The length of the CDR3 is 15 residues. Germline loops: CDR1 LNHDA, CDR2 SQIVND (reference sequence). Trimming shortened V by 6 bases and J by 6 bases, and 15 bases separated the two germline ends. In nucleotides, the CDR3 is TGTGCCAGTAGCCTTCCTCCGGGTGTTAATTCACCCCTCCACTTT. It codes for CASSLPPGVNSPLHF.

The chain couples TRBV4-1 to TRBJ2-2; weak D call: TRBD1 (6 bases). Germline V gene data show CDR1 as MGHRA and CDR2 as YSYEKL. The CDR3 covers 14 residues. Trimming left V 8 bases short and J 2 bases short, with 12 bases between. The CDR3 protein is CASQDRTNTGELFF. CDR3 DNA: TGCGCCAGCCAGGACAGAACTAACACCGGGGAGCTGTTTTTT.

This clone appeared a few times. The rearrangement uses TRBV7-9 and TRBJ2-7, with 7 bases matching TRBD1. The CDR3 contains 12 residues. Trimming at V came to 10 bases and at J to 1 base, leaving 4 bases not matched to a gene. CDR1 SEHNR and CDR2 FQNEAQ come from the germline V gene (reference sequence). The DNA for the CDR3 is TGTGCCACCCGACAGGGTTCCTACGAGCAGTACTTC. Translation gives CATRQGSYEQYF. The full variable domain, its missing parts supplied by reference TRBV7-9 and TRBJ2-7, is DTGVSQNPRHKITKRGQNVTFRCDPISEHNRLYWYRQTLGQGPEFLTYFQNEAQLEKSRLLSDRFSAERPKGSFSTLEIQRTEQGDSAMYLCATRQGSYEQYFGPGTRLTVT.

The CDR3 loop is CASSDLLAGGTDTQYF. CDR3 nucleotides: TGTGCCAGCAGTGATCTTCTAGCGGGGGGAACAGATACGCAGTATTTT. This sequence joins TRBV2 and TRBJ2-3; 11 bases align to TRBD2. V trimming: 3 bases; J trimming: 3 bases; junction bases outside the gene matches: 5. This CDR3 is 16 amino acids long. Per germline, CDR1 SNHLY and CDR2 FYNNEI.